This TCR beta chain was sequenced during a study of shared clonotypes between healthy human individuals. The assay was immunoSEQ multiplex PCR, and TCRdb's table has in-frame clones only and misses some. Of some 2.3 million clones in the sample, approximately 95% were seen once. CDR1 and CDR2 (germline): KGHSH, LQKENI. The trim removed 5 bases at V and 0 bases at J, leaving 3 bases unmatched. This CDR3 spans 15 amino acids. The clonotype comes from a man in his late teens or twenties in good health. Some clones in this sample may be carry-over from other donors' samples. The chain has TRBV18 and TRBJ1-5; TRBD1 agrees at 8 bases. Input material: naive CD4+ T cells from PBMCs. As for subset: CD45RA+ positively selected. CDR3 coding DNA: TGTGCCAGCTCAACGGGACAGGATAGCAATCAGCCCCAGCATTTT. As protein: CASSTGQDSNQPQHF.